This T cell receptor (beta chain) was identified in a study of human CD4 T cells and Enterobacteriaceae. Points from the study as a whole: Only same-donor CFSE-low culture sequences were used to infer reactivity.

All CD4+ cells other than CD45RA+CCR7+CD95- naive cells were sorted as memory, over 98% pure. Measured with immunoSEQ multiplex PCR; TCRdb has only the in-frame clones, and not every one. The data show some 26,000 clones, approximately 78% seen once. This clone was detected a few times. Its antigen is not identified. V dropped 4 bases and J dropped 1 base, with 16 bases sitting between them. Germline loops: CDR1 SEHNR, CDR2 FQNEAQ (reference sequence). The CDR3 totals 16 residues. This rearrangement joins TRBV7-9 to TRBJ1-1; maybe TRBD1 (5 bases). The sequencing input was memory CD4+ T cells from blood. The sequence was obtained from a human donor in good health. In DNA, the CDR3 is TGTGCCAGCAGCTCCCCACCGGGACGGCCGAACACTGAAGCTTTCTTT. This encodes CASSSPPGRPNTEAFF.